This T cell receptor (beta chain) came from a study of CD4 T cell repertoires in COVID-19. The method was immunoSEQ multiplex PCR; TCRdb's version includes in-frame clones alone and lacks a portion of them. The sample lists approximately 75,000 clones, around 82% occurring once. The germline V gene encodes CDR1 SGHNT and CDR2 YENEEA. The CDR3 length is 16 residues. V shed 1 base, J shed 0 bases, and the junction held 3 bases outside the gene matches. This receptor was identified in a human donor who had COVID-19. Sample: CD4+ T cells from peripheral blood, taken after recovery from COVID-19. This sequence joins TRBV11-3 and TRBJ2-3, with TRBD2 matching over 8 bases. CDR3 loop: CASSLVIAGSTDTQYF. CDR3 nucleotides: TGTGCCAGCAGCTTAGTCATAGCGGGGAGCACAGATACGCAGTATTTT.